The text below deals with one T cell receptor beta chain. The antigen it binds to is not known. There are no base qualities to consult, and no much larger clone falls within one base. The sample originates from a study of cytomegalovirus exposure and HLA in healthy donors (dated by TCRdb to the late 2010s). Broadly, across the study: An earlier analysis of approximately 600 of the donors reported roughly 300 Gb of sequence data and 100 million to 130 million unique TCR beta sequences from some 180 million T cells. Roughly 300 gigabases of sequencing data and around 88 million unique TCR sequences made up an early release that covered approximately 650 HLA-typed donors. Of the roughly 400 genotyped donors, about 80% fell in the genetic ancestry cluster associated with self-reported Caucasian donors. The study aimed to test whether signatures of past pathogen exposure could be identified by cataloging public T cell receptors. Using immunosequencing, the study profiled T cell repertoires from roughly 650 subjects and related those repertoires to cytomegalovirus serostatus. Besides the first cohort of hundreds of subjects, a separate validation cohort made up of 120 or so different subjects was used. To predict cytomegalovirus infection status, the study brought together high-throughput TCR immunosequencing, statistical association of individual TCRs with disease status, and machine learning. A later analysis re-examined previously published TCR beta repertoires from roughly 650 donors and added high-resolution HLA genotyping to investigate patterns of TCR occurrence. Rather than drawing on any new phenotypic data, the later analysis identified candidate immune exposures from TCR beta sequences and the way those sequences occurred across donors. An earlier analysis of several hundred of the donors used high-throughput TCR beta sequencing to judge whether each TCR beta V gene segment behaved as functional or pseudogenic. Donor age, sex, ethnicity and CMV serostatus were collected together with the repertoire data. A later genetic analysis used genome-wide SNP genotypes for about three fifths of the roughly 700 donors, treating that subset as a discovery cohort. Every discovery cohort repertoire had been produced on one sequencing platform. HLA typing included class I and class II loci at four-digit resolution. Typing coverage differed by locus: A, B, C, DRB1 and DQB1 were typed in roughly 620-640 donors, DQA1 in about 510, DPA1 in 600 to 610, and DPB1 in approximately 450. Roughly five DR-DQ haplotypes were handled as single units for association and clustering, since linkage in the cohort was strong. On average, roughly 200,000 unique TCR beta nucleotide sequences were sequenced per donor among about 400 genotyped donors of the cohort, with roughly a sixth of those sequences being non-productive. Results the study describes overall, beyond this receptor: In vitro tests confirmed that three of the cytomegalovirus-associated TCR beta chains recognize cytomegalovirus antigens. In an earlier analysis of under 600 of the donors, most TCR beta V segments were observed in productive rearrangements about 87% or about 30% of the time, broadly matching IMGT annotations. The classifier was reported to diagnose cytomegalovirus status with high specificity and sensitivity in both the original cohort and the validation cohort. Specific HLA alleles were associated with 15,000 to 20,000 TCR beta sequences at a false discovery rate of 0.05 in a later analysis. Because some donors lacked HLA typing at each locus, the association tests relied only on the typed subset. Because the 87-base-pair reads could not distinguish some IMGT-functional V segments, including TRBV6-2 and TRBV6-3, those segments were excluded. Strong co-occurrence of HLA alleles, especially DR and DQ, made assigning TCR associations to individual alleles difficult. It was suggested by the authors that the approach could potentially be generalized to other disease states and immunological phenotypes. An association between a missense DCLRE1C variant and V-gene and J-gene trimming of TCR beta chains was found in a later genetic analysis and replicated in an independent cohort. The sequencing pipeline was judged likely to have produced a cluster of highly shared sequence variants as a technical artifact. Immune exposure information for the cohort was limited to CMV serostatus. The study listed 170 or so TCR beta chains as associated with cytomegalovirus. A further reported finding was that TCR beta sequences accurately predicted the HLA-A and HLA-B alleles for most subjects in the first cohort. Across donors, most TCR sequences were observed very rarely, whereas some public TCRs were present in many individuals. A later analysis reported that several top co-occurrence clusters appeared linked to parvovirus B19, influenza, CMV and Epstein-Barr virus. Most CMV-associated TCR beta chains appeared to be HLA-restricted in a later analysis, and the HLA associations seemed to be driven largely by CMV exposure. Sequencing depth was assumed to be roughly uniform across donors in the presence/absence analyses, though that assumption may not hold. Compared with equally common non-associated chains, HLA-associated TCR beta chains in a later analysis were more clonally expanded and had lower generation probabilities. Because counts were too low, seventeen rarely observed V segments, including chromosome 9 orphons, were excluded from the earlier analysis of fewer than 650 of the donors. A later genetic analysis reported fewer N-insertions in productive TCRs among donors in an Asian-associated ancestry cluster than the roughly 690-donor mean. In a later analysis, TCR association rates were found to vary across HLA loci, with the most associated TCRs seen for DRB1 alleles and the fewest for HLA-C alleles. In this cohort, only TCR beta chains were sequenced, and detectable features were limited by the absence of alpha or paired-chain data. Correlated functional status among segregating V segments might be attributable to linkage disequilibrium, but an unknown experimental factor could not be ruled out.

Library construction relied on the immunoSEQ multiplex PCR assay. The multiplex PCR relied on a mix of 60 forward primers for TCR Vbeta segments and 13 reverse primers for TCR Jbeta segments. The CDR3 region of rearranged TCR beta genes was amplified from genomic DNA by a multiplex PCR assay. On the Illumina HiSeq System, the amplified TCR beta libraries were sequenced as 87-base-pair reads. The authors' analysis ran thus. In a later analysis, approximately 74 million unique TCR beta chains were counted across the roughly 610 repertoires, and around 10 million of these chains were shared by at least two donors. Raw reads were error-corrected and collapsed into unique sequences with a nearest-neighbor algorithm that merged closely related sequences to remove PCR and sequencing errors. Alignment of CDR3 sequences to IMGT reference sequences was used to assign V, D and J gene segments. For a sequence to be retained, a match of at least six nucleotides to both a V gene segment and a J gene segment was required. A rearrangement was called productive if the CDR3 had no stop codons and remained in frame with V and J, and every other rearrangement was called non-productive. Following IMGT convention, CDR3 was defined as the stretch from the second conserved V-encoded cysteine up to the conserved J-encoded phenylalanine. The earlier analysis of about 560 of the donors excluded any sequence lacking an unambiguous match to a single V gene segment. An earlier analysis of about 590 of the donors classified V segments as functional when productive rearrangements were above 56.7% and as segregating when the standard deviation between donors was above 5%. A statistical classification framework was built for diagnosing cytomegalovirus status from the catalog of TCR beta chain sequences. In a later analysis, V and J genes were assigned by comparing TCR nucleotide sequences against IMGT/GENE-DB human TR gene sequences. The TCRdist pipeline was used in a later analysis to assign CDR3 sequences and most-parsimonious VDJ recombination scenarios. In a later analysis, each TCR beta chain was defined by its CDR3 amino acid sequence together with its V-gene family, and reads without a unique V-gene family were excluded. As a way to deal with suspected cross-contamination and a sequencing artifact, a later analysis dropped under 600 nucleotide sequences that were highly shared and had low generation probability. A later analysis calculated a clonal expansion index for each public chain from normalized within-repertoire ranks of inferred template counts. A later analysis computed generation probabilities with a VDJ recombination model fitted to out-of-frame rearrangements, and checked the results against IGoR. Hypergeometric tests were used in a later analysis to score TCR-TCR, TCR-HLA and TCR-CMV co-occurrence, with a repertoire-size bias correction applied to the TCR pairs. False discovery rates were estimated in a later analysis by permuting HLA or CMV assignments 20 times. In a later analysis, co-occurring TCRs were grouped using DBSCAN, with TCRdist sequence similarity added in when clustering inside HLA-allele-positive subsets. Repertoires with fewer than 30,000 or more than 120,000 public chains were left out of co-occurrence clustering, as were about 5 repertoires with anomalous nucleotide sharing. TCRdb mirrors the immuneACCESS table, restricted to in-frame sequences. Some clones are absent from its copies; in checked studies, under half trace to an unresolved V gene, and the reason for the others is unknown. For V, J and clone size, that table is used; D and trimming come from the DNA. The sample table shows some 89,000 clones, and around 73% are seen once. The top ten constitute 4.1% of the sample.

The cohort was made up of around 720 healthy bone marrow donors. At the time of sampling, every cohort member was nominally healthy, though immune exposures that went unrecorded were likely present. The donor was CMV seropositive and belonged to the group of 270 or so seropositive cohort members. Every donor gave a peripheral blood sample, and the peripheral blood mononuclear cells from that sample were used for TCR beta sequencing. Genomic DNA extraction from the blood cell samples was performed with the Qiagen DNeasy Blood Extraction Kit. Taken from cysteine to phenylalanine, the CDR3 has 18 residues. Only the CDR3 part of the read is kept: 54 bases, read in frame from the first base. The germline V gene supplies CDR1 SGHRS and CDR2 YFSETQ. Compared with germline, V lacks 0 bases and J lacks 5 bases; bases without a gene match: 13.

Sequences were obtained from PBMCs. The receptor comes from a woman in her thirties or forties in good health and CMV-seropositive. The receptor chain draws on TRBV5-1 and TRBJ2-3, and TRBD2 matches 9 of the central bases. The nucleotide sequence is given as TGCGCCAGCAGCTTGGTACCCAGCGGGAGGTCGGTCGTAGATACGCAGTATTTT. Its product reads: CASSLVPSGRSVVDTQYF.